Each of the 5 T cell receptor beta chains below was sequenced from the same sample in a study of CXCR3 chemokines and chemotherapy response in bladder cancer. A single record per CDR3 protein comes from TCRdb applying MiXCR to the PCR reads. Among some 2,500 distinct CDR3 sequences listed, about 17% were seen once. The sample was gathered from a patient whose treatment included neoadjuvant chemotherapy. These receptors came from a human donor with bladder cancer that responded to neoadjuvant chemotherapy.

By its share, this clonotype is medium-sized. The CDR3 loop reads CASSMDRFTPFF. DNA for the CDR3: TGTGCCAGCAGCATGGACAGGTTTACGCCGTTCTTC. The rearrangement links TRBV6-2 or TRBV6-3 to TRBJ2-1; 7 nucleotides match TRBD1. CDR3 length: 12 residues. With 6 bases clipped from V and 15 bases from J, the junction kept 11 bases outside the gene matches. In germline, CDR1 is MNHEY, CDR2 SVGEGT.

The sample holds many counts of this clonotype. V usage is TRBV11-2 and J usage is TRBJ1-1; D is ambiguous. V was shortened by 2 bases and J by 1 base, with 5 bases between the two germline ends. The CDR3 runs to 13 residues. Germline lookup yields CDR1 SGHAT and CDR2 FQNNGV. CDR3 loop: CASSLWGNTEAFF. For the CDR3, the DNA is TGTGCCAGCAGCTTATGGGGGAACACTGAAGCTTTCTTT.

By sample fraction, this clonotype is medium-sized. The chain employs TRBV6-1 and TRBJ1-2; 8 bases map to TRBD1. Germline CDR1 and CDR2: MNHNS and SASEGT. V trimming: 4 bases; J trimming: 8 bases; junction bases outside the gene matches: 21. This CDR3 has 18 amino acids. CDR3 amino acids: CASSGLEYQGARRSGYTF. The CDR3 nucleotides are TGTGCCAGCAGTGGCCTTGAATATCAGGGGGCGAGAAGATCGGGCTACACCTTC.

This clonotype was detected many times. This rearrangement joins TRBV25-1 to TRBJ1-4; no clear D gene. From germline, CDR1 is MGHDK and CDR2 SYGVNS. V lost 5 bases, J lost 7 bases, and 5 bases lay in between. CDR3 length equals 11 residues. Here the CDR3 reads CASSFAEKLFF. Here the CDR3 DNA reads TGTGCCAGCAGTTTTGCTGAAAAACTGTTTTTT.

This chain's CDR3 is CASSFKGSYEQYF. CDR3 nucleotides: TGTGCCAGCAGTTTCAAGGGTTCCTACGAGCAGTACTTC. This chain uses TRBV27 with TRBJ2-7; D gene unclear. The germline gives CDR1 MNHEY, CDR2 SMNVEV (reference sequence). V lost 3 bases, J lost 1 base, and 7 bases lay in between. This CDR3 region has 13 residues.